The 2 T cell receptor beta chains below were found in one sample sequenced in a study of CD8 T cells in ankylosing spondylitis. TCRdb ran MiXCR on the 5' RACE reads and lists one entry per CDR3 protein. The sample consists of around 53,000 distinct CDR3 sequences, about 7.8% of them appearing once. Sequenced material: blood, either unsorted or a sorted T cell fraction (not recorded which). These receptor sequences come from a female donor with ankylosing spondylitis or in good health (not recorded which).

This clonotype was seen repeatedly, ten times or more. The chain uses TRBV5-1 and TRBJ2-2; D is possibly TRBD1 (6 bases). Trimming removed 6 bases at V and 1 base at J, with 10 bases between. Germline-derived CDR1 and CDR2 are SGHRS and YFSETQ. This CDR3 has 14 amino acids. CDR3 coding DNA: TGCGCCAGCACTTCACAGGGGAACACCGGGGAGCTGTTTTTT. Amino acid sequence: CASTSQGNTGELFF. Full variable domain (remainder filled in from reference TRBV5-1 and TRBJ2-2): KAGVTQTPRYLIKTRGQQVTLSCSPISGHRSVSWYQQTPGQGLQFLFEYFSETQRNKGNFPGRFSGRQFSNSRSEMNVSTLELGDSALYLCASTSQGNTGELFFGEGSRLTVL.

This clonotype was seen a handful of times. The V gene is TRBV2, the J gene TRBJ1-4; 9 bases line up with TRBD1. The CDR3 runs 14 residues. Per the germline V gene, CDR1 is SNHLY and CDR2 is FYNNEI. With V trimmed by 6 bases and J by 7 bases, 6 bases remained unmatched. The CDR3 protein is CASSVDRGVEKLFF. The CDR3, as DNA: TGTGCCAGCAGCGTCGACAGGGGGGTTGAAAAACTGTTTTTT.